This T cell receptor beta chain is from a study of T cells in localized non-small cell lung cancer. Profiled with immunoSEQ multiplex PCR; TCRdb holds only in-frame clones, not every one. Of tens of thousands of clones in the sample, 88% are singletons; the top ten hold roughly 9%. Between the trimmed V and J ends, which lost 5 bases and 0 bases, there was a span of 7 bases. From germline, CDR1 is SGHTA and CDR2 FQGTGA. CDR3 length: 13 residues. The rearrangement links TRBV7-3 to TRBJ1-1; no clear D. The sequencing here drew on peripheral blood mononuclear cells, taken before any cancer treatment. The sequence came from a woman aged 35 to 69 with stage III lung adenocarcinoma. The DNA for the CDR3 is TGTGCCAGCAGCCTACAGTTGAACACTGAAGCTTTCTTT. Translating it yields CASSLQLNTEAFF. The complete variable domain, with remaining parts taken from reference TRBV7-3 and TRBJ1-1, reads GAGVSQTPSNKVTEKGKYVELRCDPISGHTALYWYRQSLGQGPEFLIYFQGTGAADDSGLPNDRFFAVRPEGSVSTLKIQRTERGDSAVYLCASSLQLNTEAFFGQGTRLTVV.